A selection of T cell receptor beta chains follows, all from one sample in a study of OX40 agonist ivuxolimab in advanced cancers. Only in-frame clones appear in the TCRdb table, and some are missing; sequencing was by immunoSEQ multiplex PCR. The table has 130,000 or so clones, over 75% seen once. Material: CD4+ or CD8+ T cells sorted from blood, obtained in a trial of the OX40 agonist ivuxolimab. The origin of the receptors is an adult with an advanced solid tumor such as melanoma, head and neck, liver or kidney cancer. Both conserved end residues are trimmed from each CDR3. A D gene is named only where the DNA matches it firmly.

D: TRBD2
J: TRBJ2-7
V: TRBV30
CDR3: AWDTRGGFS

D: NA
J: TRBJ2-7
V: TRBV6-6
CDR3: ASSLAGPSYEQY

D: NA
J: TRBJ1-2
V: TRBV6-5
CDR3: ASSYNLDTNGYT

D: NA
J: TRBJ2-5
V: TRBV6-6
CDR3: ASSYIGETQY

D: NA
J: TRBJ2-3
V: TRBV9
CDR3: ASSVDDSYTDTQY

D: NA
J: TRBJ2-4
V: TRBV29-1
CDR3: SVAEIAKNIQY

D: TRBD2
J: TRBJ2-1
V: TRBV4-3
CDR3: ASSQAQGAGAYNEQF

D: NA
J: TRBJ2-7
V: TRBV5-1
CDR3: ASSLAIPYEQY

D: TRBD2
J: TRBJ2-1
V: TRBV7-2
CDR3: ASSFSPGLVYNEQF

D: TRBD1
J: TRBJ1-1
V: TRBV19
CDR3: ASSIRQGEAF

D: NA
J: TRBJ2-3
V: TRBV5-1
CDR3: ASSLIALGLSADTQY

D: NA
J: TRBJ2-1
V: TRBV7-8
CDR3: ASSSSRDNSYNEQF

D: TRBD1
J: TRBJ2-7
V: TRBV28
CDR3: ASSQDRQTYEQY

D: TRBD2
J: TRBJ2-5
V: TRBV2
CDR3: ASVRAGGPQETQY

D: NA
J: TRBJ1-2
V: TRBV9
CDR3: ASSVSGEIGYGYT

D: TRBD1
J: TRBJ2-1
V: TRBV28
CDR3: ASSSSGTGAYNEQF

D: NA
J: TRBJ2-6
V: TRBV27
CDR3: ASSLPGTPNVLT

D: TRBD2
J: TRBJ2-7
V: TRBV5-1
CDR3: ASSLTSGRPPYEQY

D: NA
J: TRBJ1-3
V: TRBV2
CDR3: ASEGGRGYSYSGNTIY

D: NA
J: TRBJ1-6
V: TRBV4-1
CDR3: ASSQAGGSRWGNSPLH

D: NA
J: TRBJ1-1
V: TRBV11-2
CDR3: ASSLGRGSGNTEAF

D: TRBD2
J: TRBJ2-1
V: TRBV7-9
CDR3: ASSVGTSFPNEQF

D: TRBD2
J: TRBJ2-7
V: TRBV5-1
CDR3: ASSLGLLAAAYEQY

D: TRBD1
J: TRBJ1-5
V: TRBV5-6
CDR3: ASSLLQQGNQPQH

D: NA
J: TRBJ1-2
V: TRBV9
CDR3: ASSVATGGSGYT

D: NA
J: TRBJ1-1
V: TRBV28
CDR3: ASSAPGGGTEAF